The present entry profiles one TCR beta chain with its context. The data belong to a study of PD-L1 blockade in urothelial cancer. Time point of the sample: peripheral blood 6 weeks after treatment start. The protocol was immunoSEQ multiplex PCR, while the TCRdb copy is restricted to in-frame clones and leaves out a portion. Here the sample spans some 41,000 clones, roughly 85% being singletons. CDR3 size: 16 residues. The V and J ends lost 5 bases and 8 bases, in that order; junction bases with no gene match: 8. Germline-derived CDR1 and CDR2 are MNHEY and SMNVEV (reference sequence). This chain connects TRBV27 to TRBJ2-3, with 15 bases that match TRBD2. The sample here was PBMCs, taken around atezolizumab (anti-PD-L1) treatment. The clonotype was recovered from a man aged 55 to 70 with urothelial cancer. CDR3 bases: TGTGCCAGCAGTCTAGGACTAGCGGGGGGGGTGGGTACGCAGTATTTT. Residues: CASSLGLAGGVGTQYF.